Below are 26 T cell receptor beta chains sequenced from a single sample in a study of blood T cell repertoires in COVID-19. Sequencing used immunoSEQ multiplex PCR; TCRdb keeps in-frame clones, though not all of them. Seen here are hundreds of thousands of clones, around 90% observed once, and the top ten hold roughly 1%. Sequencing input: peripheral blood. The receptor source for this set is a woman aged 40 to 49 with COVID-19, enrolled during active disease.

The V call is TRBV7-2, the J call TRBJ1-1; 12 positions match TRBD1. This CDR3 has 16 residues. Germline V CDR1 and CDR2: SGHTA, FQGNSA. V lost 5 bases to trimming and J lost 5 bases; unmatched junction nucleotides: 9. The DNA for the CDR3 is TGTGCCAGCAGCCCAGCGGGACAGGGGGCGCGGACTGAAGCTTTCTTT. Amino acids: CASSPAGQGARTEAFF.

The sample holds one count of this clone. The chain uses TRBV7-2 and TRBJ2-7; TRBD1 agrees at 7 bases. The J segment lost 2 bases and the V segment lost 1 base, leaving 2 bases of the junction unmatched. This CDR3 has 14 residues. The germline gives CDR1 SGHTA, CDR2 FQGNSA. CDR3 nucleotide sequence: TGTGCCAGCAGCTTAGGGACAGGACCCTACGAGCAGTACTTC. It specifies CASSLGTGPYEQYF.

The V gene is TRBV24-1, the J gene TRBJ2-7, with 11 bases matching TRBD1. Germline V lookup: CDR1 KGHDR, CDR2 SFDVKD. This CDR3 contains 16 residues. Trimming cost V 3 bases and J 4 bases; bases outside gene matches: 7. The CDR3 loop reads CATSDPAGTGGYEQYF. The CDR3, as DNA: TGTGCCACCAGTGATCCGGCGGGGACAGGGGGGTACGAGCAGTACTTC.

The chain links TRBV12-3 or TRBV12-4 to TRBJ2-7; tentative D call: TRBD1 (6 bases). V was pared by 6 bases and J by 3 bases, with 9 bases between. The CDR3 sequence is 12 residues long. CDR3 region: CASRGDNYEQYF. DNA for the CDR3: TGTGCCAGCAGGGGGGACAACTACGAGCAGTACTTC.

This chain joins TRBV27 and TRBJ2-1, with TRBD2 matching 12 bases. This CDR3 has 15 amino acids. Trimming at V came to 5 bases and at J to 9 bases, leaving 8 bases not matched to a gene. Germline V gene lookup returns CDR1 MNHEY and CDR2 SMNVEV (reference sequence). The CDR3 protein is CASSVTSGSLGEQFF. The DNA for the CDR3 is TGTGCCAGCAGTGTGACTAGCGGGAGTCTCGGTGAGCAGTTCTTC.

The chain has TRBV6-5 and TRBJ1-4; D is unresolved. The germline V gene encodes CDR1 MNHEY and CDR2 SVGAGI. CDR3 length: 14 residues. V was trimmed by 2 bases and J by 15 bases, leaving 19 bases between them. The CDR3 region has the DNA TGTGCCAGCAGTTACCCGGGCCCACCATGGAGGGTGTTTTTT. As protein: CASSYPGPPWRVFF.

This clone was seen only once. This chain links TRBV5-5 with TRBJ1-1; D perhaps matches TRBD1 (5 bases). The CDR3 extends over 13 amino acids. From germline, CDR1 is SGHKS and CDR2 YYEKEE (reference sequence). V was cut by 2 bases and J by 6 bases, with 11 bases left in between. The CDR3 DNA sequence: TGTGCCAGCAGCTTTATCAGGGTCGCTGAAGCTTTCTTT. Translating it yields CASSFIRVAEAFF.

The chain uses TRBV6-1 and TRBJ2-3, with 11 nucleotides matching TRBD2. Per the germline V gene, CDR1 is MNHNS and CDR2 is SASEGT. The CDR3 is 16 residues long. J was trimmed by 3 bases and V by 3 bases; bases with no gene match: 5. In DNA form, the CDR3 reads TGTGCCAGCAGTGACTTAGCGGGAGGGCGTACAGATACGCAGTATTTT. Protein sequence: CASSDLAGGRTDTQYF.

The chain carries TRBV6-2 or TRBV6-3 and TRBJ1-2; D gene uncertain. Between the trimmed V and J ends, which lost 7 bases and 3 bases, there was a span of 18 bases. CDR3 length: 15 residues. Germline V gene data show CDR1 as MNHEY and CDR2 as SVGEGT. CDR3 DNA sequence: TGTGCCAGCACCCCAACCTTGCGAGATCACTATGGCTACACCTTC. As protein: CASTPTLRDHYGYTF.

The rearrangement links TRBV5-1 to TRBJ2-7, with TRBD2 as a possible D gene (6 bases). Germline V gene data show CDR1 as SGHRS and CDR2 as YFSETQ. This CDR3 has 14 amino acids. The V and J ends lost 1 base and 4 bases respectively, with 12 bases between them. CDR3 bases: TGCGCCAGCAGCTTGCAACGGGAGATGTACGAGCAGTACTTC. This codes for CASSLQREMYEQYF. The whole variable domain, remainder taken from reference TRBV5-1 and TRBJ2-7, is KAGVTQTPRYLIKTRGQQVTLSCSPISGHRSVSWYQQTPGQGLQFLFEYFSETQRNKGNFPGRFSGRQFSNSRSEMNVSTLELGDSALYLCASSLQREMYEQYFGPGTRLTVT.

The rearrangement joins TRBV7-2 to TRBJ2-1, with D uncertain. This CDR3 contains 14 residues. V was clipped by 5 bases and J by 8 bases, with 16 bases between them. Germline V lookup: CDR1 SGHTA, CDR2 FQGNSA. The CDR3 reads CASSPQGSSHEQFF. The CDR3 DNA sequence: TGTGCCAGCAGCCCCCAAGGTAGTAGCCATGAGCAGTTCTTC.

V gene TRBV28 combines with J gene TRBJ2-2, with 8 bases aligning to TRBD1. This CDR3 is built from 15 residues. Germline CDR1 is MDHEN and CDR2 is SYDVKM. V was pared by 3 bases and J by 1 base, with 1 base of the junction left unmatched. This CDR3 reads CASSFGTGNTGELFF. As DNA, the CDR3 is TGTGCCAGCAGTTTTGGGACAGGGAACACCGGGGAGCTGTTTTTT.

The gene calls are TRBV9 and TRBJ2-7, with TRBD1 as a possible D gene (5 bases). The CDR3 runs to 15 residues. V was shortened by 3 bases and J by 5 bases, with 18 bases between the two germline ends. CDR1 is SGDLS, CDR2 YYNGEE, per germline. Here the CDR3 reads CASSAQPQGLHEQYF. The CDR3 nucleotides read TGTGCCAGCAGCGCACAACCCCAGGGTCTCCACGAGCAGTACTTC.

J is TRBJ2-1 and V is TRBV27; possible D gene TRBD1, 6 bases. V lost 7 bases to trimming and J lost 2 bases, with 15 bases between them. The CDR3 loop spans 15 amino acids. Germline CDR1 is MNHEY and CDR2 is SMNVEV (reference sequence). CDR3 DNA: TGTGCCAGCATTCCCGTCAGGGGTACCTACAATGAGCAGTTCTTC. Encoded protein: CASIPVRGTYNEQFF.

The CDR3 reads CASSLGSGWYEQYF. Here the CDR3 DNA reads TGTGCCAGCAGCTTGGGTTCAGGGTGGTACGAGCAGTACTTC. This chain uses TRBV11-3 with TRBJ2-7; maybe TRBD1 (5 bases). Trimming removed 3 bases at V and 4 bases at J, with 13 bases between. There are 14 residues in the CDR3. The germline CDR1 and CDR2 sequences are SGHNT and YENEEA.

The V and J genes are TRBV2 and TRBJ2-3; 7 positions match TRBD1. Germline loops: CDR1 SNHLY, CDR2 FYNNEI. The CDR3 spans 16 residues. The V gene end was trimmed by 6 bases and the J gene end by 1 base; junction bases not matched to a gene: 10. CDR3 loop: CASRERQGLGTDTQYF. The CDR3, as DNA: TGTGCCAGCAGGGAACGACAGGGCCTAGGCACAGATACGCAGTATTTT.

This clone has more than one count but fewer than ten. The V call is TRBV7-9, the J call TRBJ2-5, with D possibly being TRBD2 (7 bases). The CDR3 has 14 residues. Germline assignment: CDR1 SEHNR and CDR2 FQNEAQ (reference sequence). Trimming pared 5 bases from V and 5 bases from J, leaving 15 bases between. The DNA of the CDR3 is TGTGCCAGCAGCATTTCCGGGGGGCGCGAGACCCAGTACTTC. This encodes CASSISGGRETQYF.

The chain combines TRBV4-2 with TRBJ1-2; TRBD1 is a possible D gene (6 bases). This CDR3 has 18 amino acids. Trimming took 0 bases from V and 1 from J, leaving 18 bases between them. From germline, CDR1 is LGHNA and CDR2 YNFKEQ. CDR3 DNA: TGTGCCAGCAGCCAAGATCTAATGGACAGTCCCTTTAACTATGGCTACACCTTC. The encoded protein is CASSQDLMDSPFNYGYTF.

The genes are TRBV28 and TRBJ1-2; D is undetermined. Germline CDR1 reads MDHEN; CDR2 reads SYDVKM. The V and J ends lost 5 bases and 4 bases respectively, with 14 bases between them. The CDR3 extends over 14 amino acids. Written as DNA, the CDR3 is TGTGCCAGCAGTCCCCTTCCCGGAGGCTATGGCTACACCTTC. This codes for CASSPLPGGYGYTF.

The V call is TRBV6-5, the J call TRBJ1-2; 7 positions match TRBD1. This CDR3 spans 14 amino acids. Germline assignment: CDR1 MNHEY and CDR2 SVGAGI. V trimming: 6 bases; J trimming: 2 bases; junction bases outside the gene matches: 6. CDR3 sequence: CASRGTAVNYGYTF. CDR3 DNA: TGTGCCAGCAGGGGGACAGCCGTAAACTATGGCTACACCTTC.

The chain links TRBV9 to TRBJ1-2; the D is unclear. Germline CDR1 SGDLS, CDR2 YYNGEE. Deletions cut 0 bases from V and 6 bases from J, with 18 bases between. The CDR3 length is 16 residues. The CDR3 region is CASSVDLHPPVDGYTF. DNA for the CDR3: TGTGCCAGCAGCGTAGATCTGCACCCTCCGGTGGATGGCTACACCTTC.

V and J are TRBV29-1 and TRBJ1-3; the D is unclear. Matching the DNA end better, TRBJ2-2 makes the J call doubtful. The length of the CDR3 is 13 residues. Germline V gene sequence: CDR1 SQVTM, CDR2 ANQGSEA. The CDR3, as DNA: TGCAGCGTTGATGGTTATAACACCGGGGAGCTGTTTTTT. This codes for CSVDGYNTGELFF.

This chain uses TRBV15 with TRBJ2-7, with D possibly matching TRBD2 (5 bases). CDR3 size: 14 residues. Germline CDR1 reads LNHNV; CDR2 reads YYDKDF (reference sequence). Trimming stripped 1 base from V and 2 bases from J, with 9 bases between. CDR3 sequence (DNA): TGTGCCACCAGCAGAGGAGGGTTCGCCTACGAGCAGTACTTC. This translates into CATSRGGFAYEQYF. Full variable domain (outside the CDR3, taken from reference TRBV15 and TRBJ2-7): DAMVIQNPRYQVTQFGKPVTLSCSQTLNHNVMYWYQQKSSQAPKLLFHYYDKDFNNEADTPDNFQSRRPNTSFCFLDIRSPGLGDTAMYLCATSRGGFAYEQYFGPGTRLTVT.

The chain combines TRBV29-1 with TRBJ1-3, with a tentative D call TRBD1 (5 bases). Trimming took off 5 bases at V and 0 bases at J, with 11 bases between the two ends. Germline CDR1 and CDR2: SQVTM and ANQGSEA. The CDR3 extends over 14 amino acids. CDR3 in amino acids: CSVSWGGSGNTIYF. The CDR3 bases are TGCAGCGTTTCTTGGGGGGGCTCTGGAAACACCATATATTTT.

This rearrangement joins TRBV27 to TRBJ2-7; 8 bases are a match to TRBD1. The length of the CDR3 is 15 residues. J gave up 2 bases and V 1 base, and 4 bases lay outside the gene matches. Per the germline V gene, CDR1 is MNHEY and CDR2 is SMNVEV (reference sequence). CDR3 nucleotide sequence: TGTGCCAGCAGTTTATGGCAGGGGGCGGCCTACGAGCAGTACTTC. Encoded protein: CASSLWQGAAYEQYF.

The sample holds a few counts of this clone. The chain links TRBV28 to TRBJ1-5; no reliable D call. The V gene's germline CDR1 is MDHEN and CDR2 SYDVKM. The CDR3 sequence is 12 residues long. V lost 4 bases and J 5 bases, leaving 6 bases between the germline ends. The CDR3 DNA reads as TGTGCCAGCAGTTACGGGGATCAGCCCCAGCATTTT. It encodes CASSYGDQPQHF.